This T cell receptor (beta chain) derives from a study of blood T cell repertoires in COVID-19. Study background: Sources were T cells, B-cell-depleted T cells, or PBMCs; the material itself was cDNA or gDNA.

The V end lost 3 bases, the J end lost 7 bases, and 7 bases lay between the germline ends. The CDR3 has 12 residues. Original data processing: Scientists estimated how many nucleated cells there were by amplifying reference gene primers. The protocol was immunoSEQ multiplex PCR, while the TCRdb copy is restricted to in-frame clones and leaves out a portion. That table furnishes V, J and clone size, whereas the DNA furnished D and trimming. The sample has roughly 280,000 clones, approximately 91% seen once. This receptor was identified in a man in his forties or fifties with acute or convalescent COVID-19. Sequencing was done on a sample of peripheral blood. The V gene is TRBV12-3 or TRBV12-4, the J gene TRBJ2-1; D perhaps matches TRBD1 (6 bases). CDR3 nucleotide sequence: TGTGCCAGCAGTTTCCAGGGGAATGAGCAGTTCTTC. This encodes CASSFQGNEQFF.